This T cell receptor beta chain was recorded in a study of T cells in Graves' hyperthyroidism and ophthalmopathy. Study observations and caveats: Ophthalmopathy and stable hyperthyroidism were separated by a 13 V-J model. Ophthalmopathy, as predicted by the model, came a median around 6 months after the prediction.

Authors of the study amplified TCR beta CDR3 regions from RNA transcripts. With the HTBI primer set, the TCR CDR3 went through a first round of RT-PCR. Each CDR3 protein is one row after TCRdb ran MiXCR on the multiplex PCR reads. The data contain 500,000 to 750,000 distinct CDR3 sequences, about half of them seen just once; the ten biggest clones take up roughly 7.7%. Note on this clonotype: The antigen is unknown.

Germline lookup yields CDR1 KGHDR and CDR2 SFDVKD. The CDR3 spans 13 residues. This receptor was obtained from a young woman with Graves' hyperthyroidism. The rearrangement joins TRBV24-1 to TRBJ1-5, with D hard to call. Material: peripheral blood or thyroid tissue (not recorded which). The CDR3 nucleotides are TGTGCTACCCTTGGAGGTAGCAATCAGCCCCAGCATTTT. As protein: CATLGGSNQPQHF.